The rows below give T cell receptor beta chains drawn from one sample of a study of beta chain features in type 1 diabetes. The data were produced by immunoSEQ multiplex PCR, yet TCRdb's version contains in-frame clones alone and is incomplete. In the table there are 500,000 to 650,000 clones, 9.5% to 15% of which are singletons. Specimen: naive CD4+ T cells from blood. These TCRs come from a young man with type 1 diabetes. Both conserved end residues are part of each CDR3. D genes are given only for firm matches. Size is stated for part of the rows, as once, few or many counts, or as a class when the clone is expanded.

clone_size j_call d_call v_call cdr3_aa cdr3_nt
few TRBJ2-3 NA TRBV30 CAWKAGGVTDTQYF TGTGCCTGGAAGGCAGGGGGGGTAACAGATACGCAGTATTTT
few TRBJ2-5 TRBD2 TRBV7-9 CASSPIAGSRETQYF TGTGCCAGCAGCCCTATAGCGGGGAGTCGGGAGACCCAGTACTTC
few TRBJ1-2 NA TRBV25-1 CASSERAIYTF TGTGCCAGCAGTGAAAGGGCCATCTACACCTTC
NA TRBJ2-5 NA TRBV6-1 CASSDGGSGTQYF TGTGCCAGCAGTGATGGCGGATCGGGGACCCAGTACTTC
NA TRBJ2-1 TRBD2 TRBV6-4 CASSRLAGYNEQFF TGTGCCAGCAGTCGCCTAGCGGGCTACAATGAGCAGTTCTTC
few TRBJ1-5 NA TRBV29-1 CSVVGGSNQPQHF TGCAGCGTTGTCGGGGGGAGCAATCAGCCCCAGCATTTT
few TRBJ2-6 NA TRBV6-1 CASSAFMDALSGANVLTF TGTGCCAGCAGTGCCTTCATGGACGCCTTATCTGGGGCCAACGTCCTGACTTTC
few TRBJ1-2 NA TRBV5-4 CASSLAIGTANYGYTF TGTGCCAGCAGCTTGGCCATTGGGACGGCGAACTATGGCTACACCTTC
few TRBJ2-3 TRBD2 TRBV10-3 CAIKLAGAPTDTQYF TGTGCCATCAAGCTAGCGGGGGCACCAACAGATACGCAGTATTTT
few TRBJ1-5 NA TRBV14 CASSQDRSAGESIQPQHF TGTGCCAGCAGCCAAGATCGATCGGCTGGGGAGTCCATCCAGCCCCAGCATTTT
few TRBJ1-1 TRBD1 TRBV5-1 CASSIGDRGFIEAFF TGCGCCAGCAGCATTGGGGACAGGGGATTTATTGAAGCTTTCTTT
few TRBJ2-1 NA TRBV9 CASSVGTTYNEQFF TGTGCCAGCAGCGTAGGGACTACCTACAATGAGCAGTTCTTC
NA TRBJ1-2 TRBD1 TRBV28 CASSQGQGKGGYTF TGTGCCAGCAGTCAAGGACAGGGGAAAGGCGGCTACACCTTC
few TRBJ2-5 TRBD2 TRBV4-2 CASSQGLAGGGWETQYF TGTGCCAGCAGCCAAGGCCTAGCGGGGGGAGGCTGGGAGACCCAGTACTTC
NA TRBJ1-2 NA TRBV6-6 CASSYPMGVDYGYTF TGTGCCAGCAGTTACCCCATGGGGGTCGACTATGGCTACACCTTC
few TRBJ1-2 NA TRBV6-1 CASSEVIGSGYTF TGTGCCAGCAGTGAAGTCATCGGGTCTGGCTACACCTTC
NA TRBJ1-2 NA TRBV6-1 CASSEFGGGPYGYTF TGTGCCAGCAGTGAGTTTGGTGGGGGGCCGTATGGCTACACCTTC
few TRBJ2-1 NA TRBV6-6 CASSDPSFLATGFF TGTGCCAGCAGTGATCCGTCCTTTCTAGCGACGGGGTTCTTC
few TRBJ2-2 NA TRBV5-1 CASSLVEQAGTGELFF TGCGCCAGCAGCTTGGTTGAACAGGCCGGCACCGGGGAGCTGTTTTTT
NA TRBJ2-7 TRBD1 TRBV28 CASRPHAEVDRPYEQYF TGTGCCAGCAGGCCTCACGCCGAGGTGGACAGGCCCTACGAGCAGTACTTC
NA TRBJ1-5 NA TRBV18 CASSPNHGGRSNQPQHF TGTGCCAGCTCACCAAATCATGGGGGAAGGAGCAATCAGCCCCAGCATTTT
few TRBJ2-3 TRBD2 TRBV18 CASSPLSGGAADTQYF TGTGCCAGCTCACCACTTAGCGGGGGGGCCGCAGATACGCAGTATTTT
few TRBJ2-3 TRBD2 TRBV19 CASSNLAGGSTDTQYF TGTGCCAGTAGTAACCTAGCGGGGGGGAGCACAGATACGCAGTATTTT
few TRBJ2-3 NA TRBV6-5 CASSWTGQSSTDTQYF TGTGCCAGCAGTTGGACTGGTCAATCTAGCACAGATACGCAGTATTTT
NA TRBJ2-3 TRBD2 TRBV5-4 CASSLGGTSGVIDTQYF TGTGCCAGCAGCTTGGGTGGGACTAGCGGGGTGATAGATACGCAGTATTTT
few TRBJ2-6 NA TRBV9 CASSPRSPGANVLTF TGTGCCAGCAGCCCCCGTAGCCCCGGGGCCAACGTCCTGACTTTC
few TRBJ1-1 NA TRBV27 CASRGTATLFNTEAFF TGTGCCAGCAGAGGAACAGCCACCCTGTTCAACACTGAAGCTTTCTTT
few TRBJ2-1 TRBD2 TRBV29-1 CSAGLAGDHNEQFF TGCAGCGCTGGACTAGCGGGGGATCACAATGAGCAGTTCTTC
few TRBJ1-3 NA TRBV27 CASRTANSGNTIYF TGTGCCAGCAGGACGGCAAACTCTGGAAACACCATATATTTT